The present T cell receptor (beta chain) was sequenced within a study of CD8+CD57+ T cells in acquired aplastic anemia. As for the study in general: CD4+ reads averaged about 11 million in healthy donors.

This CDR3 comprises 12 residues. CDR1 SGHTA and CDR2 FQGNSA come from the germline V gene. This clonotype was seen repeatedly, ten times or more. Its specificity is not known. The junction does not match germline at one end; this may be a read error. Genomic DNA provided the template from which TCR beta VDJ and CDR3 profiles were obtained. Using its own MiXCR run on the reads, TCRdb lists one record per CDR3 protein. Here the sample spans just over 400,000 distinct CDR3 sequences, 55% to 70% being singletons. Study outcomes and limitations: Sharing between patients and controls was observed for about 27 CD8+ CDR3 sequences.

The rearrangement uses TRBV7-2 and TRBJ2-5, with D unresolved. The specimen was sorted CD4+, CD8+, or CD8+CD57+ T cells (not recorded which) from PBMCs. This sequence originates from a human donor in good health, serving as a control. The DNA for the CDR3 is TGTGCCAGCAGCTTAGCGATCGGCCACCCAGGCTTC. Its protein product is CASSLAIGHPGF. The full variable domain, its missing parts supplied by reference TRBV7-2 and TRBJ2-5, is GAGVSQSPSNKVTEKGKDVELRCDPISGHTALYWYRQSLGQGLEFLIYFQGNSAPDKSGLPSDRFSAERTGGSVSTLTIQRTQQEDSAVYLCASSLAIGHPGFGPGTRLLVL.